This paragraph covers one TCR beta chain sequence. Its cognate antigen is unknown. The sample comes from a study of cytotoxic CD8 clonotypes in ibrutinib-treated CLL. Study-wide results and caveats: T-cell clonality at baseline went above that of age-matched healthy donors and rose and fell with circulating CD8+ T-cell counts. Once treatment began, public clonotypes, which were uncommon, contracted or stayed stable.

In germline, CDR1 is SGDLS, CDR2 YYNGEE. Trimming shortened V by 4 bases and J by 2 bases, and 11 bases separated the two germline ends. The CDR3 runs 14 residues. TCRdb's copy holds only in-frame clones and misses some; the assay was immunoSEQ multiplex PCR. The data hold about 74,000 clones, with 80% observed a single time. The TCR sequence derives from a human donor with chronic lymphocytic leukemia. Sequencing used PBMCs, obtained at disease progression, from a patient treated with ibrutinib. V gene TRBV9 combines with J gene TRBJ2-3; D is perhaps TRBD2 (5 bases). CDR3 nucleotides: TGTGCCAGCAGCTTAGCGAGACCCACAGATACGCAGTATTTT. This gives the protein CASSLARPTDTQYF.